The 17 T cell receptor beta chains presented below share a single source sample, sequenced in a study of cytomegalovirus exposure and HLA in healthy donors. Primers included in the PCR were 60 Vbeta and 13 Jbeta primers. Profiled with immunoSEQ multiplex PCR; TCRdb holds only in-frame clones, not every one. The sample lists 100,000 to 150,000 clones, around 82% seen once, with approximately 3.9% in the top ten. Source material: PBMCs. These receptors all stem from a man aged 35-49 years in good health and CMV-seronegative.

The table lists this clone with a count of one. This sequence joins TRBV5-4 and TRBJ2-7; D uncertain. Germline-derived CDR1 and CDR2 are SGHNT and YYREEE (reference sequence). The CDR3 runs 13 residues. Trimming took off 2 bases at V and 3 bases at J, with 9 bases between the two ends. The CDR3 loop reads CASSFSPFYEQYF. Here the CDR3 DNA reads TGTGCCAGCAGCTTTAGTCCCTTCTACGAGCAGTACTTC.

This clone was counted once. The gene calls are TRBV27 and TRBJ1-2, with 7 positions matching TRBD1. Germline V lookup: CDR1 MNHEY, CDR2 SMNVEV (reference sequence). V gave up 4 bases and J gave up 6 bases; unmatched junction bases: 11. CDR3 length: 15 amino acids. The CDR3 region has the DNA TGTGCCAGCAGTTCCGCCCGCCAGACAGGGCATGGCTACACCTTC. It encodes CASSSARQTGHGYTF.

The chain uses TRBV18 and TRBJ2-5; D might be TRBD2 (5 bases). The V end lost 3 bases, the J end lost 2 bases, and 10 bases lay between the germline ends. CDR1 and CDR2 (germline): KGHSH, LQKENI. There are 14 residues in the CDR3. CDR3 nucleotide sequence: TGTGCCAGCTCACCCGGAGGCAGGCAAGAGACCCAGTACTTC. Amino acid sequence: CASSPGGRQETQYF.

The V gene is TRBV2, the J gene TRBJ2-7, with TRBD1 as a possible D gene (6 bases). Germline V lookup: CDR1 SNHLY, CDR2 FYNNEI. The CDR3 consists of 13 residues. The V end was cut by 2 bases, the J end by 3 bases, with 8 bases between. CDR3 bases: TGTGCCAGCAGTGAATGGGGGCTCTACGAGCAGTACTTC. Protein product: CASSEWGLYEQYF.

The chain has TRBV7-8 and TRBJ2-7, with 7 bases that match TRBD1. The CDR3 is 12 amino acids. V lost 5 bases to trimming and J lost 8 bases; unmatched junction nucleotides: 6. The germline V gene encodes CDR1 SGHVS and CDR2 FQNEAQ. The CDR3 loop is CASSLKGQKQYF. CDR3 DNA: TGTGCCAGCAGCCTAAAGGGACAGAAGCAGTACTTC.

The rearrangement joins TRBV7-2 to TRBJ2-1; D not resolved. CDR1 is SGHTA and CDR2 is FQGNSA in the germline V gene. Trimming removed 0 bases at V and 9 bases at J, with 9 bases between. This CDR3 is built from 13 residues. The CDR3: CASSLASGFEQFF. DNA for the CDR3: TGTGCCAGCAGCTTAGCTTCGGGTTTTGAGCAGTTCTTC.

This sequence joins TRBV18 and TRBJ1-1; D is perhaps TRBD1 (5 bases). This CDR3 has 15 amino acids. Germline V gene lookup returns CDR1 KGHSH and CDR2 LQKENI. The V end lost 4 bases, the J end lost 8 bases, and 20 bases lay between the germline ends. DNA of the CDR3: TGTGCCAGCTCACATTATCAACAGGAGCACGCCGAAGCTTTCTTT. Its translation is CASSHYQQEHAEAFF.

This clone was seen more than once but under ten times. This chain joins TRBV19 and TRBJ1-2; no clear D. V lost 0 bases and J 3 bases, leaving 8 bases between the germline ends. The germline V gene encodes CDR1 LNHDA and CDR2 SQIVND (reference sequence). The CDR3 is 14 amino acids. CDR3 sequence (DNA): TGTGCCAGTAGTATAGATTCGGGTCACTATGGCTACACCTTC. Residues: CASSIDSGHYGYTF.

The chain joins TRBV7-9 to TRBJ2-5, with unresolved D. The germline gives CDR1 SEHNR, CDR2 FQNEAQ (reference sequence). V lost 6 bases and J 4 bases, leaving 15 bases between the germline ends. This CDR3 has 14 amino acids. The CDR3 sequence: CASSPRGGGETQYF. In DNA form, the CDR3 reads TGTGCCAGCAGTCCCCGCGGCGGTGGAGAGACCCAGTACTTC.

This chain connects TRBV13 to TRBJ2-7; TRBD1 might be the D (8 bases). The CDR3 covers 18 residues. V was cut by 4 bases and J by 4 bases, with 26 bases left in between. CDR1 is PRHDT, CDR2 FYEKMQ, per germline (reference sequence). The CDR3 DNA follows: TGTGCCAGCAGCTCTGGGGGGGCAGGGGGCGGTAAAAGGTACGAGCAGTACTTC. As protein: CASSSGGAGGGKRYEQYF.

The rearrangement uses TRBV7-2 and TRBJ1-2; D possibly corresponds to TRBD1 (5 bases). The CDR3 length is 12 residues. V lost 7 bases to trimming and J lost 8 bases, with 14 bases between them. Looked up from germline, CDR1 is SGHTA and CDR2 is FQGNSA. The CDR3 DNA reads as TGTGCCAGCAAAACGGGGGTACGGGGCTACACCTTC. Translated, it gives CASKTGVRGYTF.

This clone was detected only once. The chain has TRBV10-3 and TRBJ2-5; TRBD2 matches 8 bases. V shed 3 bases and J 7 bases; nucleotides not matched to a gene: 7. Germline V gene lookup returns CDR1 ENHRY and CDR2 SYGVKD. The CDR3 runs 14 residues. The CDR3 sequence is CAISEEGTSGTQYF. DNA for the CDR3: TGTGCCATCAGTGAAGAAGGGACTAGTGGGACCCAGTACTTC.

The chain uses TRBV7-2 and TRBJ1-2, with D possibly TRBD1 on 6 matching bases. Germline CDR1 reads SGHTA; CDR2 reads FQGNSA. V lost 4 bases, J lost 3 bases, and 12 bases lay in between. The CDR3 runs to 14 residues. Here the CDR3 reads CASSSQGLYYGYTF. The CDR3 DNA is TGTGCCAGCAGCTCACAGGGTTTATACTATGGCTACACCTTC.

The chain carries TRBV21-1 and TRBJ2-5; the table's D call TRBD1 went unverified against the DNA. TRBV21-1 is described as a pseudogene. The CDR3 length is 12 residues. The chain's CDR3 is CASSDSQETQYF. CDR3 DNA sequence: TGTGCCAGCAGTGACAGCCAAGAGACCCAGTACTTC.

In nucleotides, the CDR3 is TGTGCCAGCAGTTCGGGACAGGGTTCTGGGGCCAACGTCCTGACTTTC. It is translated as CASSSGQGSGANVLTF. V and J are TRBV27 and TRBJ2-6; 9 bases match TRBD1. Trimming cost V 4 bases and J 1 base; bases outside gene matches: 2. The CDR3 runs 16 residues. In germline, CDR1 is MNHEY, CDR2 SMNVEV (reference sequence).

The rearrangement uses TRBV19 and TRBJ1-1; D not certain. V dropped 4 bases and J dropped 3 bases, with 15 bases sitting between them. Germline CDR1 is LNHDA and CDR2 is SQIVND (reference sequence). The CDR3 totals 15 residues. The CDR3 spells CASSTGRLADTEAFF. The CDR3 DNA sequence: TGTGCCAGTAGTACCGGGAGGTTAGCGGACACTGAAGCTTTCTTT. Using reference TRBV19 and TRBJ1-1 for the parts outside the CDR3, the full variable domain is DGGITQSPKYLFRKEGQNVTLSCEQNLNHDAMYWYRQDPGQGLRLIYYSQIVNDFQKGDIAEGYSVSREKKESFPLTVTSAQKNPTAFYLCASSTGRLADTEAFFGQGTRLTVV.

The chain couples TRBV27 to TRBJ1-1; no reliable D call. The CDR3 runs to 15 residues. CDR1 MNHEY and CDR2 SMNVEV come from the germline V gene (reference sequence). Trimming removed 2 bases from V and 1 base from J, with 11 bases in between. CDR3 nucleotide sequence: TGTGCCAGCAGTTTAGTCTCGGGAGGGAACACTGAAGCTTTCTTT. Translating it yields CASSLVSGGNTEAFF.